A single sample gave rise to the 32 T cell receptor beta chains below, sequenced in a study of identical twins' blood T cells. TCRdb reprocessed the 5' RACE reads via MiXCR and lists one record per CDR3 protein. There are 400,000 or so distinct CDR3 sequences in the sample; more than 25% occur only once, and about 6% lies in the top ten. The sequencing sample was made of PBMCs. All receptors derive from a woman aged 18 to 49 in good health.

In this sample, this clonotype turned up a few times. V is TRBV7-9 and J is TRBJ2-1, with 7 bases aligning to TRBD1. From germline, CDR1 is SEHNR and CDR2 FQNEAQ (reference sequence). Trimming at V came to 2 bases and at J to 7 bases, leaving 5 bases not matched to a gene. The CDR3 is made up of 14 amino acids. The CDR3 coding sequence is TGTGCCAGCAGCTTATCACAGGGGAGTAATGAGCAGTTCTTC. Amino acids: CASSLSQGSNEQFF.

This clonotype has more than one count but fewer than ten. One end of the junction fails to match germline, which may point to a read error. J is TRBJ2-2 and V is TRBV6-1; tentatively, D is TRBD2 (6 bases). The CDR3 sequence is 14 residues long. Per germline, CDR1 MNHNS and CDR2 SASEGT. The CDR3 here is CASREGTSGGELFF. DNA of the CDR3: TGTGCCAGCAGGGAAGGGACTTCCGGCGGGGAGCTGTTTTTT.

This chain links TRBV10-3 with TRBJ1-2; tentative D call: TRBD1 (5 bases). V lost 3 bases, J lost 3 bases, and 11 bases lay in between. The CDR3 runs to 14 residues. Looked up from germline, CDR1 is ENHRY and CDR2 is SYGVKD. CDR3 region: CAISESGAHYGYTF. The CDR3 DNA reads TGTGCCATCAGTGAATCTGGGGCCCACTATGGCTACACCTTC.

The chain employs TRBV7-2 and TRBJ2-3; D is undetermined. Germline assignment: CDR1 SGHTA and CDR2 FQGNSA. The CDR3 runs 15 residues. Trimming took off 8 bases at V and 0 bases at J, with 15 bases between the two ends. The chain's CDR3 is CASCFDGSSTDTQYF. DNA of the CDR3: TGTGCCAGCTGTTTTGATGGTTCTAGCACAGATACGCAGTATTTT.

A remark on this clonotype: Being one base from a much bigger clone, this may be a read error. The chain carries TRBV7-8 and TRBJ1-6; D is ambiguous. Per the germline V gene, CDR1 is SGHVS and CDR2 is FQNEAQ. The length of the CDR3 is 14 residues. V was trimmed by 2 bases and J by 8 bases, leaving 10 bases between them. The CDR3 here is CASSLQWHDSPLHF. The CDR3 region has the DNA TGTGCCAGCAGCTTACAATGGCACGATTCACCCCTCCACTTT.

This clonotype has only a few counts. The chain couples TRBV12-5 to TRBJ2-7; D is unresolved. V gave up 5 bases and J gave up 0 bases, with 8 bases separating them. The CDR3 sequence is 13 residues long. Germline V lookup: CDR1 LGHNT, CDR2 FRNRAP. This CDR3 is CASGPAHSYEQYF. In nucleotides, the CDR3 is TGTGCTAGTGGTCCCGCCCACTCCTACGAGCAGTACTTC. Together with reference TRBV12-5 and TRBJ2-7, the CDR3 gives the full variable domain: DARVTQTPRHKVTEMGQEVTMRCQPILGHNTVFWYRQTMMQGLELLAYFRNRAPLDDSGMPKDRFSAEMPDATLATLKIQPSEPRDSAVYFCASGPAHSYEQYFGPGTRLTVT.

J is TRBJ1-2 and V is TRBV5-1; the D is unclear. V was trimmed by 0 bases and J by 5 bases, leaving 11 bases between them. The CDR3 spans 14 residues. Germline CDR1 and CDR2: SGHRS and YFSETQ. CDR3 sequence reads: CASSLESVNYGYTF. DNA for the CDR3: TGCGCCAGCAGCTTGGAGTCAGTCAATTATGGCTACACCTTC.

The rearrangement joins TRBV20-1 to TRBJ1-5; unclear D gene. Germline CDR1 is DFQATT and CDR2 is SNEGSKA (reference sequence). The length of the CDR3 is 12 residues. Between the trimmed V and J ends, which lost 4 bases and 5 bases, there was a span of 9 bases. The CDR3 sequence: CSANQADQPQHF. In DNA form, the CDR3 reads TGCAGTGCTAACCAGGCTGATCAGCCCCAGCATTTT.

The chain links TRBV29-1 to TRBJ2-1; D not certain. The V and J ends lost 1 base and 0 bases respectively, with 10 bases between them. The germline CDR1 and CDR2 sequences are SQVTM and ANQGSEA. The CDR3 is 15 residues long. The CDR3 DNA is TGCAGCGTTGAAGGGGCCGCTAGCTCCTACAATGAGCAGTTCTTC. Encoded protein: CSVEGAASSYNEQFF.

This CDR3 reads CAISAPSDSAASLPGQYF. The CDR3 coding sequence is TGTGCCATCAGTGCCCCTTCGGACAGTGCCGCCTCCCTCCCGGGGCAGTACTTC. The chain combines TRBV10-3 with TRBJ2-7, with D possibly matching TRBD1 (6 bases). In germline, CDR1 is ENHRY, CDR2 SYGVKD. The CDR3 covers 18 residues. The V and J ends lost 4 bases and 9 bases respectively, with 31 bases between them.

This chain connects TRBV12-3 or TRBV12-4 to TRBJ1-2; D is uncertain. The V gene lost 3 bases and the J gene lost 8 bases, with 10 bases spanning the gap. CDR3 size: 12 residues. CDR3 residues: CASSLRAWGYTF. In nucleotides, the CDR3 is TGTGCCAGCAGTTTGAGAGCCTGGGGCTACACCTTC.

The rearrangement uses TRBV20-1 and TRBJ1-4; weak D call: TRBD1 (5 bases). The CDR3 covers 14 residues. CDR1 is DFQATT and CDR2 is SNEGSKA in the germline V gene (reference sequence). V was trimmed by 5 bases and J by 8 bases, leaving 18 bases between them. CDR3 amino acids: CSASIIGEGEKLFF. CDR3 sequence (DNA): TGCAGTGCTTCCATTATAGGGGAGGGGGAAAAACTGTTTTTT.

The chain combines TRBV12-3 or TRBV12-4 with TRBJ2-2, with D tentatively TRBD2 (5 bases). The CDR3 is 17 residues long. V shed 4 bases and J shed 0 bases, with 15 bases lying between them. The DNA of the CDR3 is TGTGCCAGCAGTTCTCTCGAAGCGGAGGCGAACACCGGGGAGCTGTTTTTT. This encodes CASSSLEAEANTGELFF.

The rearrangement joins TRBV11-2 to TRBJ2-7; 11 nucleotides align to TRBD2. The CDR3 is made up of 15 amino acids. V dropped 4 bases and J dropped 1; count of bases not matched to a gene: 3. The germline gives CDR1 SGHAT, CDR2 FQNNGV. CDR3 amino acids: CASSSSGRISYEQYF. In nucleotides, the CDR3 is TGTGCCAGCAGCTCTAGCGGGAGGATTTCCTACGAGCAGTACTTC.

The rearrangement joins TRBV29-1 to TRBJ1-4; D is unresolved. The CDR3 loop spans 13 amino acids. Germline CDR1 SQVTM, CDR2 ANQGSEA. V lost 3 bases, J lost 5 bases, and 10 bases lay in between. This chain's CDR3 is CSVEESGNEKLFF. In nucleotides, the CDR3 is TGCAGCGTTGAGGAGAGCGGGAATGAAAAACTGTTTTTT.

V usage is TRBV27 and J usage is TRBJ1-4; D gene ambiguous. CDR3 length: 14 residues. V was shortened by 3 bases and J by 7 bases, with 12 bases between the two germline ends. From germline, CDR1 is MNHEY and CDR2 SMNVEV (reference sequence). As DNA, the CDR3 is TGTGCCAGCAGTTTTCGGCCGTACGGTGAAAAACTGTTTTTT. It translates to CASSFRPYGEKLFF.

In its sample, this clonotype was seen a few times. J is TRBJ2-7 and V is TRBV29-1, with TRBD2 matching 15 bases. Germline CDR1 reads SQVTM; CDR2 reads ANQGSEA. This CDR3 has 16 residues. The ends lost 0 bases at V and 3 bases at J; junction bases unmatched: 3. The CDR3 DNA sequence: TGCAGCGTTGAAGATGGACTAGCGGGAGGGATCTACGAGCAGTACTTC. As protein: CSVEDGLAGGIYEQYF.

This clonotype was counted ten times or more. The V and J genes are TRBV20-1 and TRBJ1-1; no clear D. Trimming cost V 1 base and J 5 bases, with 8 bases left between them. This CDR3 contains 12 residues. Germline V CDR1 and CDR2: DFQATT, SNEGSKA (reference sequence). DNA for the CDR3: TGCAGTGCTAGAGGTGGAGGGACTGAAGCTTTCTTT. It specifies CSARGGGTEAFF.

This clonotype was seen a handful of times. The chain combines TRBV10-3 with TRBJ1-1, with no clear D. This CDR3 comprises 15 residues. The germline V and J ends were trimmed by 0 bases and 4 bases, with 12 bases remaining between them. CDR1 is ENHRY, CDR2 SYGVKD, per germline. The CDR3 coding sequence is TGTGCCATCAGTGAGTCGCCGGTTAGACTCACTGAAGCTTTCTTT. Translation gives CAISESPVRLTEAFF.

With regard to this clonotype: This may be a read error: a much more frequent sequence differs by one nucleotide. The chain employs TRBV5-1 and TRBJ1-2; D gene uncertain. CDR1 is SGHRS, CDR2 YFSETQ, per germline. This CDR3 region has 13 residues. DNA for the CDR3: TGCGCCGGCAGCTTGGTTTCTAACTATGGCTACACCTTC. This gives the protein CAGSLVSNYGYTF.

As concerns this clonotype: It may be a read error: a sequence one base away is much more abundant. The chain uses TRBV20-1 and TRBJ1-2; D is uncertain. This CDR3 has 14 residues. Germline loops: CDR1 DFQATT, CDR2 SNEGSKA (reference sequence). This chain's CDR3 is CSANGFEISYGYIF. DNA for the CDR3: TGCAGTGCTAACGGGTTCGAGATCAGTTATGGCTACATCTTC.

This clonotype appeared many times. The chain combines TRBV5-8 with TRBJ1-1, with D possibly matching TRBD1 (5 bases). Trimming stripped 4 bases from V and 1 base from J, with 14 bases between. The germline V gene has CDR1 SGHTS and CDR2 YDEGEE. The CDR3 is 15 amino acids. The CDR3 nucleotides read TGTGCCAGCAGCCACTCGGGACGGCCGAACACTGAAGCTTTCTTT. This translates into CASSHSGRPNTEAFF.

Details on this clonotype: A much larger clone sits a single nucleotide away, making a read error possible. The chain couples TRBV6-2 or TRBV6-3 to TRBJ2-1; D might be TRBD1 (6 bases). The CDR3 consists of 15 residues. Germline lookup yields CDR1 MNHEY and CDR2 SVGEGT. CDR3 protein: CVSSYSQQGYNEQFF. CDR3 in DNA: TGTGTCAGCAGTTACTCGCAACAGGGTTACAATGAGCAGTTCTTC.

V and J are TRBV12-3 or TRBV12-4 and TRBJ1-3, with D uncertain. Trimming stripped 6 bases from V and 2 bases from J, with 11 bases between. The CDR3 runs 14 residues. This CDR3 reads CASRTRTAGNTIYF. CDR3 nucleotide sequence: TGTGCCAGCAGGACCCGGACGGCTGGAAACACCATATATTTT.

With respect to this clonotype: The junction and the germline gene differ at one end; a read error may be behind it. V gene TRBV27 combines with J gene TRBJ1-3; D might be TRBD1 (6 bases). Germline CDR1 reads MNHEY; CDR2 reads SMNVEV (reference sequence). This CDR3 spans 14 amino acids. The CDR3 is CASRQGLSGNIIYF. The DNA of the CDR3 is TGTGCCAGCAGACAGGGACTCTCTGGAAACATCATATATTTT.

The rearrangement links TRBV20-1 to TRBJ2-7; 10 bases align to TRBD1. The trim removed 2 bases at V and 6 bases at J, leaving 10 bases unmatched. This CDR3 region has 15 residues. Germline V gene lookup returns CDR1 DFQATT and CDR2 SNEGSKA (reference sequence). CDR3 DNA: TGCAGTGCTAGAAACCGGGACAGGGGTTATGGCGAGCAGTACTTC. Protein sequence: CSARNRDRGYGEQYF.

The chain is built from TRBV27 and TRBJ1-5; tentative D call: TRBD1 (5 bases). The CDR3 has 13 amino acids. Germline V gene lookup returns CDR1 MNHEY and CDR2 SMNVEV (reference sequence). Trimming cost V 3 bases and J 6 bases, with 9 bases left between them. The CDR3 sequence: CASSFTGGQPQHF. DNA for the CDR3: TGTGCCAGCAGTTTTACAGGTGGTCAGCCCCAGCATTTT.

This clonotype has only a few counts. V is TRBV6-2 or TRBV6-3 and J is TRBJ2-7; 7 positions agree with TRBD2. J was trimmed by 4 bases and V by 6 bases; bases with no gene match: 3. Germline V gene lookup returns CDR1 MNHEY and CDR2 SVGEGT. This CDR3 has 12 amino acids. CDR3 region: CASSWEGYEQYF. The CDR3 DNA follows: TGTGCCAGCAGCTGGGAGGGGTACGAGCAGTACTTC.

This clonotype has just a few counts. This chain links TRBV18 with TRBJ1-1; tentative D call: TRBD1 (6 bases). CDR1 and CDR2 (germline): KGHSH, LQKENI. V lost 6 bases to trimming and J lost 1 base, with 9 bases between them. The length of the CDR3 is 13 residues. The CDR3 loop is CASSDSPNTEAFF. Here the CDR3 DNA reads TGTGCCAGCTCGGACAGCCCGAACACTGAAGCTTTCTTT.

With regard to this clonotype: One end of the junction fails to match germline, which may point to a read error. The chain recombines TRBV7-9 with TRBJ1-1, with D unresolved. CDR1 is SEHNR, CDR2 FQNEAQ, per germline (reference sequence). The CDR3 has 14 residues. CDR3 region: CASSLPPAVTEALF. The CDR3 DNA reads as TGTGCCAGCAGCTTACCCCCCGCGGTCACTGAAGCTTTATTT.

This clonotype was picked up a small number of times. This chain joins TRBV20-1 and TRBJ2-7, with D uncertain. CDR3 length equals 12 residues. V was shortened by 4 bases and J by 1 base, with 8 bases between the two germline ends. Germline V gene lookup returns CDR1 DFQATT and CDR2 SNEGSKA (reference sequence). This chain's CDR3 is CSANGFSYEQYF. The CDR3 DNA reads as TGCAGTGCTAACGGCTTTTCCTACGAGCAGTACTTC.

CDR3 nucleotides: TGCAGCGTTGGGGACACAAACACTGAAGCTTTCTTT. It specifies CSVGDTNTEAFF. The rearrangement joins TRBV29-1 to TRBJ1-1; possibly TRBD1 for D (6 bases). Germline values: CDR1 SQVTM, CDR2 ANQGSEA. There are 12 residues in the CDR3. The ends were cut back, 4 bases at V and 2 bases at J, with 8 bases in the middle.